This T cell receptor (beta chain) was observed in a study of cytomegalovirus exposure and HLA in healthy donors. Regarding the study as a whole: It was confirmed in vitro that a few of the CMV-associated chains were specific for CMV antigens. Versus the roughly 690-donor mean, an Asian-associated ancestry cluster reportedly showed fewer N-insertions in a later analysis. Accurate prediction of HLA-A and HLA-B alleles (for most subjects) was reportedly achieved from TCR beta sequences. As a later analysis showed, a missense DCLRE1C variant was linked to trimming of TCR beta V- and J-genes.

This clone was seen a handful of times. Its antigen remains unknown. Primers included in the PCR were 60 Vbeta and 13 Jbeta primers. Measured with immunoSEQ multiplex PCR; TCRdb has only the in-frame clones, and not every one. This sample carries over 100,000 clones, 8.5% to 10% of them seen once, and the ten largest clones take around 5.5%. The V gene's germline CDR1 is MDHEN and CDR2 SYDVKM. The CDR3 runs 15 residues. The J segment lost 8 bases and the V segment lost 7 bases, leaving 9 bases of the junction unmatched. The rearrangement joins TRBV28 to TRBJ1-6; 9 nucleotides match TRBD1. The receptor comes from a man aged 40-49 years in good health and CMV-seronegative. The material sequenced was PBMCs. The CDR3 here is CASKGTGTLHSPLHF. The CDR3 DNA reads TGTGCCAGCAAGGGGACAGGGACTTTACATTCACCCCTCCACTTT.